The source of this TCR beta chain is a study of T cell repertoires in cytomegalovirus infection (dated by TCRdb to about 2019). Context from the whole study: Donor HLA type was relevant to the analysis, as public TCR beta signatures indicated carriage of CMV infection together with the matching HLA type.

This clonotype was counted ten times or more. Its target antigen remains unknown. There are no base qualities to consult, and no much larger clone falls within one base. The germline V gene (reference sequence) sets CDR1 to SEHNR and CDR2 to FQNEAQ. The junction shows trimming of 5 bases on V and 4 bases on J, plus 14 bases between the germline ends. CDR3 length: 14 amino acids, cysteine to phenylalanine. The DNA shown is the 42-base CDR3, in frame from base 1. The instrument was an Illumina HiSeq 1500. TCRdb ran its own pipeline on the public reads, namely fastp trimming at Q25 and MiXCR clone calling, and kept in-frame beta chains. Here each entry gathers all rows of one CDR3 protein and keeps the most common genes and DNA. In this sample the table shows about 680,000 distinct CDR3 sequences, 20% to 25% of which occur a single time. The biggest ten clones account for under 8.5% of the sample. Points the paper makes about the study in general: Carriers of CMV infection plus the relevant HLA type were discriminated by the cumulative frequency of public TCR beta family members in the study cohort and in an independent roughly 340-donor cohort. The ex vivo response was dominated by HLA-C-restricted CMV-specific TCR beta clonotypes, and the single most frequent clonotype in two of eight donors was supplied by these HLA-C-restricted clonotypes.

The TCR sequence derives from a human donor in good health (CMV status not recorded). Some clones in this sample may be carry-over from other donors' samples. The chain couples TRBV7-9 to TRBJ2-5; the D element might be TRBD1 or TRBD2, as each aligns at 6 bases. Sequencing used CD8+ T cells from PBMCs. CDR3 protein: CASSTEGGGETQYF. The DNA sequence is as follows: TGTGCCAGCAGCACCGAGGGGGGTGGAGAGACCCAGTACTTC.